This is a list of T cell receptor beta chains from one sample in a study of T-cell memory formation after mild COVID-19. TCRdb reanalysed the 5' RACE reads using MiXCR and keeps one entry per CDR3 protein. The sample includes tens of thousands of distinct CDR3 sequences, about an eighth of them seen just once. Sequenced sample: PBMCs or a T cell subset sorted from them (not recorded which). These receptors were obtained from an adult woman who had mild COVID-19 (a few samples of this study predate the infection). Cell type and time point are not known. Both conserved end residues are part of each CDR3. Fields, in order: CDR3 DNA, CDR3 protein, D gene, J gene, V gene, clone size. D genes are given only for firm matches. Some rows mark clone size as missing; the rest say once, few, many or name a class of expanded clone.

cdr3_nt: TGTGCCAGCAGCCAAGATGGTACGGGCCCAGGGGACGAGCAGTACTTC
cdr3_aa: CASSQDGTGPGDEQYF
d_call: -
j_call: TRBJ2-7
v_call: TRBV3-1
clone_size: -

cdr3_nt: TGTGCCAGCAGTTACAGGGTAGGGACAGGGTACTCCTACGAGCAGTACTTC
cdr3_aa: CASSYRVGTGYSYEQYF
d_call: TRBD1
j_call: TRBJ2-7
v_call: TRBV6-5
clone_size: many

cdr3_nt: TGTGCCAGCAGTGAAATCGGGGGCGCCGACTACGAGCAGTACTTC
cdr3_aa: CASSEIGGADYEQYF
d_call: -
j_call: TRBJ2-7
v_call: TRBV2
clone_size: -

cdr3_nt: TGCAGCGTTGAAGAGATGTCTGAAGCTTTCTTT
cdr3_aa: CSVEEMSEAFF
d_call: -
j_call: TRBJ1-1
v_call: TRBV29-1
clone_size: -

cdr3_nt: TGTGCCAGCAGCTTTACCTCCAGCTACGAGCAGTACTTC
cdr3_aa: CASSFTSSYEQYF
d_call: -
j_call: TRBJ2-7
v_call: TRBV7-9
clone_size: -

cdr3_nt: TGTGCCAGCAGCCCCCCGGGACTAGCGGGGGGGCACTACAATGAGCAGTTCTTC
cdr3_aa: CASSPPGLAGGHYNEQFF
d_call: TRBD2
j_call: TRBJ2-1
v_call: TRBV7-9
clone_size: -

cdr3_nt: TGTGCCAGCAGCGTAGCTGACGGGAACTACGAGCAGTACTTC
cdr3_aa: CASSVADGNYEQYF
d_call: -
j_call: TRBJ2-7
v_call: TRBV9
clone_size: -

cdr3_nt: TGTGCCTGGAGTGGTGAGCCCCGGGATACGCAGTATTTT
cdr3_aa: CAWSGEPRDTQYF
d_call: -
j_call: TRBJ2-3
v_call: TRBV30
clone_size: -

cdr3_nt: TGTGCCAGCAGGGATTTCATAACCCAGTACTTC
cdr3_aa: CASRDFITQYF
d_call: -
j_call: TRBJ2-5
v_call: TRBV7-9
clone_size: many

cdr3_nt: TGTGCCAGCAGTTTATCCGAGGGTTGGGGCTACACCTTC
cdr3_aa: CASSLSEGWGYTF
d_call: -
j_call: TRBJ1-2
v_call: TRBV12-3/TRBV12-4
clone_size: -

cdr3_nt: TGTGCCTGGAGTGTAGAGGGAAGGGACACCGGGGAGCTGTTTTTT
cdr3_aa: CAWSVEGRDTGELFF
d_call: -
j_call: TRBJ2-2
v_call: TRBV30
clone_size: few

cdr3_nt: TGCAGCGTTGACTGGGGACAGTTCCAAGAGACCCAGTACTTC
cdr3_aa: CSVDWGQFQETQYF
d_call: TRBD1
j_call: TRBJ2-5
v_call: TRBV29-1
clone_size: few

cdr3_nt: TGTGCCAGCAGCCAAGACGGGTGGCAGGGTAACAATGAGCAGTTCTTC
cdr3_aa: CASSQDGWQGNNEQFF
d_call: -
j_call: TRBJ2-1
v_call: TRBV3-1
clone_size: -

cdr3_nt: TGTGCCAGCAGCTTACAGCGGGGCCACACAGATACGCAGTATTTT
cdr3_aa: CASSLQRGHTDTQYF
d_call: TRBD2
j_call: TRBJ2-3
v_call: TRBV7-9
clone_size: few

cdr3_nt: TGTGCCAGCAGCTTGGAACAGTGGGAGCAGTTCTTC
cdr3_aa: CASSLEQWEQFF
d_call: -
j_call: TRBJ2-1
v_call: TRBV5-6
clone_size: few